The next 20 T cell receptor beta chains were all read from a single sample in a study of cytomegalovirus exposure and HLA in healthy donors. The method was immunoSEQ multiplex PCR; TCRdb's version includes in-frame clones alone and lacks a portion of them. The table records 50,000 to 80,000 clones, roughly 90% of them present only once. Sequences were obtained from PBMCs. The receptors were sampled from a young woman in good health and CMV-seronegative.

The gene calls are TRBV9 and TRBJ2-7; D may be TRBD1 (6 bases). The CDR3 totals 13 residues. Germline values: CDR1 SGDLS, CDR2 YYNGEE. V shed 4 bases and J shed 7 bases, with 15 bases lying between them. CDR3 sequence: CASSPRGGGEQYF. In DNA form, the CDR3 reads TGTGCCAGCAGCCCCCGAGGGGGTGGGGAGCAGTACTTC.

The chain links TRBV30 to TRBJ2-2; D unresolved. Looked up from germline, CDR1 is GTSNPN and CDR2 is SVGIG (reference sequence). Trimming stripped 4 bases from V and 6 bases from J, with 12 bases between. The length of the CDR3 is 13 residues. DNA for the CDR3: TGTGCCTGGACCGAAGGCCTAGCCGGGGAGCTGTTTTTT. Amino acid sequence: CAWTEGLAGELFF.

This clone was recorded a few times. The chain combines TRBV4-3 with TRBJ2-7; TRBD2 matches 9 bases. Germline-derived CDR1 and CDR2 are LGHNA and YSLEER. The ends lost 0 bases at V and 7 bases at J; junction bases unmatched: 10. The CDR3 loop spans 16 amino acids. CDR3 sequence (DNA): TGCGCCAGCAGCCAAGATGGAGGCGGGGGGGCTGGTGAGCAGTACTTC. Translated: CASSQDGGGGAGEQYF.

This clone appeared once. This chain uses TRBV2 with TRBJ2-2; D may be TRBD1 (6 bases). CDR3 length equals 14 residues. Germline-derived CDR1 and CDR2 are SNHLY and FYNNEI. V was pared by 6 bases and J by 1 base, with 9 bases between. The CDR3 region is CASRADRNTGELFF. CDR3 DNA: TGTGCCAGCAGGGCGGACAGGAACACCGGGGAGCTGTTTTTT.

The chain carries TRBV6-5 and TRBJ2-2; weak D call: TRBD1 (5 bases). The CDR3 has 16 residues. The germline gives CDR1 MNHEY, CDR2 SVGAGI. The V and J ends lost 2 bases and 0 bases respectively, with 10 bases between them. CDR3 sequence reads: CASSYDRGANTGELFF. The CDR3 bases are TGTGCCAGCAGTTACGATAGGGGCGCGAACACCGGGGAGCTGTTTTTT.

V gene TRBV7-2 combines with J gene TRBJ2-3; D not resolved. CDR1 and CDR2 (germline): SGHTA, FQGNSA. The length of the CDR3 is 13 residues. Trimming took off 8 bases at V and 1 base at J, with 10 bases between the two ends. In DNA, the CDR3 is TGTGCCAGCTGTTCCATAGGCACAGATACGCAGTATTTT. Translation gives CASCSIGTDTQYF.

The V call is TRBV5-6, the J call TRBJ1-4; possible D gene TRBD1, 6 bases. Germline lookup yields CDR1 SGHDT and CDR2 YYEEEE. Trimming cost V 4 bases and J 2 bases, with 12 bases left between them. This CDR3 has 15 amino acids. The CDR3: CASSTTGTTNEKLFF. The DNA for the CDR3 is TGTGCCAGCAGCACCACAGGGACCACTAATGAAAAACTGTTTTTT.

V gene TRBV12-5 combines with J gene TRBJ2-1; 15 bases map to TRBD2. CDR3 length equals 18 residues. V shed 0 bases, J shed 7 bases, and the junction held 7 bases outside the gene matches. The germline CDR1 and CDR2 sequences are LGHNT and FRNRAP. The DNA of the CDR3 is TGTGCTAGTGGTTTGGTACGGGGACTAGCGGGGGGCGGGAATGAGCAGTTCTTC. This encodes CASGLVRGLAGGGNEQFF.

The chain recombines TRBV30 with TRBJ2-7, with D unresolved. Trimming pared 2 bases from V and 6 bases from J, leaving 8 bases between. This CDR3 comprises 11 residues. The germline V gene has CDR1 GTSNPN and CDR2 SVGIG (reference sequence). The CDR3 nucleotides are TGTGCCTGGAGTCTTCGTTTCGAGCAGTACTTC. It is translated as CAWSLRFEQYF. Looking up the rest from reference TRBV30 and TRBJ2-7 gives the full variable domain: SQTIHQWPATLVQPVGSPLSLECTVEGTSNPNLYWYRQAAGRGLQLLFYSVGIGQISSEVPQNLSASRPQDRQFILSSKKLLLSDSGFYLCAWSLRFEQYFGPGTRLTVT.

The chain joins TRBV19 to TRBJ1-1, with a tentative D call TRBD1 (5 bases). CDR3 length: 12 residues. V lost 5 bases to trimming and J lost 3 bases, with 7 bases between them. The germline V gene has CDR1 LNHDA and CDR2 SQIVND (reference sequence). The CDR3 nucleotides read TGTGCCAGTAGTTCGGGGGACACTGAAGCTTTCTTT. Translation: CASSSGDTEAFF.

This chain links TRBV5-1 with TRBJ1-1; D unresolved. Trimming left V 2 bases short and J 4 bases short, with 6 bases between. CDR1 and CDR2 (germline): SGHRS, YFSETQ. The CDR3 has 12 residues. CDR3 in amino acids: CASSFAGTEAFF. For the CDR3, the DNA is TGCGCCAGCAGCTTTGCAGGCACTGAAGCTTTCTTT. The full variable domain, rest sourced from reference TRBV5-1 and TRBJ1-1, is KAGVTQTPRYLIKTRGQQVTLSCSPISGHRSVSWYQQTPGQGLQFLFEYFSETQRNKGNFPGRFSGRQFSNSRSEMNVSTLELGDSALYLCASSFAGTEAFFGQGTRLTVV.

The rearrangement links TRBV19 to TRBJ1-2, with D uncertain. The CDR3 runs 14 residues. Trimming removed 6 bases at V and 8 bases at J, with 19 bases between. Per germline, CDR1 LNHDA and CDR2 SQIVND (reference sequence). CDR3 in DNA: TGTGCCAGTAGCCTCCCTCGGGTCTCGACGGGCTACACCTTC. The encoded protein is CASSLPRVSTGYTF.

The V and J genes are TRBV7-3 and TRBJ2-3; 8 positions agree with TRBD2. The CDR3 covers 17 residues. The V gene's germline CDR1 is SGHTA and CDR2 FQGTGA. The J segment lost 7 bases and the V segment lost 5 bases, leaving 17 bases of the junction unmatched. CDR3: CASSPGASGRIRYTQYF. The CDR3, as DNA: TGTGCCAGCAGCCCTGGGGCTAGCGGGCGGATTAGGTATACGCAGTATTTT.

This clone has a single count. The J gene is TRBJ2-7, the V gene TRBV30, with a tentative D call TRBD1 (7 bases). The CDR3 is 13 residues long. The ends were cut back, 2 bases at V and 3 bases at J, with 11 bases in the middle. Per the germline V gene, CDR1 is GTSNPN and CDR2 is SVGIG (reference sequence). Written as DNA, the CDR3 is TGTGCCTGGAGTTCAGGGGGAGGCTACGAGCAGTACTTC. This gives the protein CAWSSGGGYEQYF.

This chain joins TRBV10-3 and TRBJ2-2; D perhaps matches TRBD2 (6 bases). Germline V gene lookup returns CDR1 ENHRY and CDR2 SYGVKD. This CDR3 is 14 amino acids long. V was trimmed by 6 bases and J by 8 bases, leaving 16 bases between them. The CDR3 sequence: CAIRTLSGEGELFF. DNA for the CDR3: TGTGCCATCAGAACTCTTTCGGGGGAGGGGGAGCTGTTTTTT.

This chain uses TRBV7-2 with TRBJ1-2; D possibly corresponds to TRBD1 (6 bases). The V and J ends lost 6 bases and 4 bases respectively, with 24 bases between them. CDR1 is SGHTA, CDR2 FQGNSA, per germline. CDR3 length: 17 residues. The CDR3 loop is CASSRDSGGRRGYGYTF. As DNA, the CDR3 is TGTGCCAGCAGTCGAGACTCCGGGGGGCGAAGAGGCTATGGCTACACCTTC. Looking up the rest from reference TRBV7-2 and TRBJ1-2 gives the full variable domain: GAGVSQSPSNKVTEKGKDVELRCDPISGHTALYWYRQSLGQGLEFLIYFQGNSAPDKSGLPSDRFSAERTGGSVSTLTIQRTQQEDSAVYLCASSRDSGGRRGYGYTFGSGTRLTVV.

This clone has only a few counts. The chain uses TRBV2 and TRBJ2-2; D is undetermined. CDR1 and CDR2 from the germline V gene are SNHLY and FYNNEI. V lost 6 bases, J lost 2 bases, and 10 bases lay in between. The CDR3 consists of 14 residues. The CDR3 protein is CASRTHSNTGELFF. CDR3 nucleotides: TGTGCCAGCAGGACCCACAGCAACACCGGGGAGCTGTTTTTT.

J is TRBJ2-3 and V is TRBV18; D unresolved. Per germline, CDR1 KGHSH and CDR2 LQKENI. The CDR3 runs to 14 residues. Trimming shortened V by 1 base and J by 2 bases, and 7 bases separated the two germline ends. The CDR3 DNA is TGTGCCAGCTCACCACTTCTAAACACAGATACGCAGTATTTT. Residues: CASSPLLNTDTQYF.

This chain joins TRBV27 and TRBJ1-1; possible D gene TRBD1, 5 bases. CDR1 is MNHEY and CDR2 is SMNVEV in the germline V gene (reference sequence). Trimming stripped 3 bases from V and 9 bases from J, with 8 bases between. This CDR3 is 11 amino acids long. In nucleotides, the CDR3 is TGTGCCAGCAGTTTGGGGGGAAAAGCTTTCTTT. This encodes CASSLGGKAFF.

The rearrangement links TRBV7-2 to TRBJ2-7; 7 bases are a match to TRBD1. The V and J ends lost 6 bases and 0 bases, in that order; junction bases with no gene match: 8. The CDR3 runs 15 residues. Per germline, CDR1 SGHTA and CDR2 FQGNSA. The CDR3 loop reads CASSLKDRYSYEQYF. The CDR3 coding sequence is TGTGCCAGCAGTCTTAAGGACAGGTACTCCTACGAGCAGTACTTC. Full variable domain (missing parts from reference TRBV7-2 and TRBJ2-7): GAGVSQSPSNKVTEKGKDVELRCDPISGHTALYWYRQSLGQGLEFLIYFQGNSAPDKSGLPSDRFSAERTGGSVSTLTIQRTQQEDSAVYLCASSLKDRYSYEQYFGPGTRLTVT.